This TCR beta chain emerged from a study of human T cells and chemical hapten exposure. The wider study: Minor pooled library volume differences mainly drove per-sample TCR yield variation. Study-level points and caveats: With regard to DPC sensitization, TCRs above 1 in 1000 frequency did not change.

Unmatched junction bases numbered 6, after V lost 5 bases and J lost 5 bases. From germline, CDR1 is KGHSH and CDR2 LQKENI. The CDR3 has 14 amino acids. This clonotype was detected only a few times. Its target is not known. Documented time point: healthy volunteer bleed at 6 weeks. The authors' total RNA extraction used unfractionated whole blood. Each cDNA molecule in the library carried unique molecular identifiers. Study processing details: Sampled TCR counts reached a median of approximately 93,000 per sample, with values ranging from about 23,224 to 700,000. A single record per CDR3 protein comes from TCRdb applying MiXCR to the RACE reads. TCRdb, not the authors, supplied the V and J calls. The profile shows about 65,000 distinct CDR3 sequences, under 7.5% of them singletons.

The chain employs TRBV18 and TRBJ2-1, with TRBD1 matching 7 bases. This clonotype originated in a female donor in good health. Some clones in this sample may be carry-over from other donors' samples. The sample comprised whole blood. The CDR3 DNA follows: TGTGCCAGCTCATTTAACAGGGGTGACAATGAGCAGTTCTTC. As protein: CASSFNRGDNEQFF.